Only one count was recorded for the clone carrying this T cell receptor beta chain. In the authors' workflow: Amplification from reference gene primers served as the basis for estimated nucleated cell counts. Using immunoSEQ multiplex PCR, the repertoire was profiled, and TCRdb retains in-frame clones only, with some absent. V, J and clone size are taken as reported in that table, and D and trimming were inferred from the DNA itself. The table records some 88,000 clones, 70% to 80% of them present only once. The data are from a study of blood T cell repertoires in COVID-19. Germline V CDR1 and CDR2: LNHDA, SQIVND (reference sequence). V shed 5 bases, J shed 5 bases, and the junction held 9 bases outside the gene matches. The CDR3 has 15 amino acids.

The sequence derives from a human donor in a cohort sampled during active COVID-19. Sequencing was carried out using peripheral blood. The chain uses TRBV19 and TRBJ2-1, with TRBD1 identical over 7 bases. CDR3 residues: CASSGVGGAHNEQFF. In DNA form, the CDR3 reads TGTGCCAGTAGTGGGGTAGGGGGCGCCCACAATGAGCAGTTCTTC.